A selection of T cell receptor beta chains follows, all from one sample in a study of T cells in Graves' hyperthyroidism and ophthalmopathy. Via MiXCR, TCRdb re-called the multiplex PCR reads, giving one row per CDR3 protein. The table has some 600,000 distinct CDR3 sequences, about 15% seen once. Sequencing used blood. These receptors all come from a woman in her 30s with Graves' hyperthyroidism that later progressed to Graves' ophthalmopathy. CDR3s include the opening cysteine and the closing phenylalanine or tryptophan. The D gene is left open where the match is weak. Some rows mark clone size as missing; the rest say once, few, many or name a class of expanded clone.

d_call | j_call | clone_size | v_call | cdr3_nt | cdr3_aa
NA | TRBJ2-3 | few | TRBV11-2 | TGTGCCAGCAGCTTAAGAGCAGGGACAGATACGCAGTATTTT | CASSLRAGTDTQYF
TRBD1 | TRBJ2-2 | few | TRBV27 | TGTGCCAGCAGCCATACAGATCCCGGGACAGGGGGCCCGAACACCGGGGAGCTGTTTTTT | CASSHTDPGTGGPNTGELFF
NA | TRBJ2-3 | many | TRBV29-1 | TGCAGCGTTGAGTTAATTTGGTCGGGGACAGATACGCAGTATTTT | CSVELIWSGTDTQYF
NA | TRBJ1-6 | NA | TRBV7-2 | TGTGCCAGCAGCTTATCTGTCAGCTCCTATAATTCACCCCTCCACTTT | CASSLSVSSYNSPLHF
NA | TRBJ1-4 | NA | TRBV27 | TGTGCCAGCAGTTCCCCTCGGGGGGGCCCACGAGAAAAACTGTGTTTT | CASSSPRGGPREKLCF
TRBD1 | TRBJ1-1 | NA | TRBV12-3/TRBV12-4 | TGTGCCAGCAGTTTAGGACGGGTCCTCGGGGGGCAGGGGGCGAGTAGTTTGGCTGAAGCTTTCTTT | CASSLGRVLGGQGASSLAEAFF
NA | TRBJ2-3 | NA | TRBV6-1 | TGTGCCAGCAGTGATCGGCCTACAACCCACACAGATACGCAGTATTTT | CASSDRPTTHTDTQYF
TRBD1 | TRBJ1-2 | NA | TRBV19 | TGTGCCAGTACCCGAGGGGACAGGGGAGGCTACACCTTC | CASTRGDRGGYTF
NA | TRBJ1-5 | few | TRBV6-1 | TGTGCCAGCATCGCCGAGGCCCTCTCCGATCAGCCCCAGCATTTT | CASIAEALSDQPQHF
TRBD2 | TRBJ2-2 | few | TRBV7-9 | TGTGCCAGCACCACCATTAGCGGGACATTAACCGGGGAGCTGTTTTTT | CASTTISGTLTGELFF
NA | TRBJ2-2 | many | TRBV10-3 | TGTGCCATCAGCCTTACCCAGGGGAACACCGGGGAGCTGTTTTTT | CAISLTQGNTGELFF
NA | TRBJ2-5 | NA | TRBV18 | TGTGCCAGCTCACAGGGCAGGGAGCAGACCCAGTACTTC | CASSQGREQTQYF
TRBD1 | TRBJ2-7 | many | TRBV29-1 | TGCAGCGTTGAAGACCAAAGGGACAGCCATTACGAGCAGTACTTC | CSVEDQRDSHYEQYF
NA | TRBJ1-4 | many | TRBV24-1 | TGTGCCACCAGTGATTCGCAGCGACCCCATGAAAAACTGTTTTTT | CATSDSQRPHEKLFF